One sample yielded the 21 T cell receptor beta chains listed below, sequenced in a study of PD-L1 blockade in urothelial cancer. TCRdb's copy holds only in-frame clones and misses some; the assay was immunoSEQ multiplex PCR. The sample consists of 120,000 or so clones, around 86% of them appearing once. Time point given: peripheral blood 6 weeks after treatment start. The material sequenced was PBMCs, taken around atezolizumab (anti-PD-L1) treatment. These receptors were collected from a man over 45 with urothelial cancer.

CDR3: CASSLASGTSYNEQFF. The CDR3, as DNA: TGCGCCAGCAGCTTGGCTAGCGGGACCTCCTACAATGAGCAGTTCTTC. The rearrangement links TRBV5-1 to TRBJ2-1, with 9 bases aligning to TRBD2. The CDR3 extends over 16 amino acids. The germline CDR1 and CDR2 sequences are SGHRS and YFSETQ. V dropped 0 bases and J dropped 0; count of bases not matched to a gene: 1.

The V call is TRBV14, the J call TRBJ1-3, with D unclear. The CDR3 totals 15 residues. Germline V gene data show CDR1 as SGHDN and CDR2 as FVKESK. Trimming shortened V by 1 base and J by 0 bases, and 7 bases separated the two germline ends. CDR3 coding DNA: TGTGCCAGCAGCCAAGGAGGGAGCTCTGGAAACACCATATATTTT. Amino acids: CASSQGGSSGNTIYF.

The rearrangement uses TRBV9 and TRBJ1-1, with 7 bases that match TRBD1. CDR3 length: 16 amino acids. Germline lookup yields CDR1 SGDLS and CDR2 YYNGEE. V trimming: 3 bases; J trimming: 1 base; junction bases outside the gene matches: 9. The CDR3 region has the DNA TGTGCCAGCAGCGAGGGGACAGTGAAACCGAACACTGAAGCTTTCTTT. This encodes CASSEGTVKPNTEAFF.

V usage is TRBV15 and J usage is TRBJ2-1, with 8 bases aligning to TRBD1. V dropped 1 base and J dropped 6; count of bases not matched to a gene: 11. This CDR3 has 17 amino acids. Germline-derived CDR1 and CDR2 are LNHNV and YYDKDF (reference sequence). The CDR3 sequence: CATSRVGVTGAANEQFF. CDR3 bases: TGTGCCACCAGCAGAGTGGGGGTGACAGGGGCGGCCAATGAGCAGTTCTTC.

This CDR3 reads CAWSPPGHSTDTQYF. The CDR3 bases are TGTGCCTGGTCCCCCCCAGGGCATAGCACAGATACGCAGTATTTT. The J gene is TRBJ2-3, the V gene TRBV30, with a weak D call TRBD1 (5 bases). This CDR3 is 15 amino acids long. Germline V gene lookup returns CDR1 GTSNPN and CDR2 SVGIG (reference sequence). V was cut by 5 bases and J by 0 bases, with 15 bases left in between.

CDR3 residues: CASSLKLAGGRKFF. The CDR3, as DNA: TGTGCCAGCAGCTTAAAACTAGCGGGAGGGAGGAAGTTCTTC. The V call is TRBV7-9, the J call TRBJ2-1; 13 nucleotides align to TRBD2. There are 14 residues in the CDR3. Germline CDR1 SEHNR, CDR2 FQNEAQ (reference sequence). J lost 14 bases, V lost 2 bases, and 6 bases had no gene match.

V gene TRBV20-1 combines with J gene TRBJ2-3; D ambiguous. Germline values: CDR1 DFQATT, CDR2 SNEGSKA (reference sequence). The V end lost 3 bases, the J end lost 5 bases, and 6 bases lay between the germline ends. CDR3 length: 11 residues. Here the CDR3 DNA reads TGCAGTGCTAGGACAAAAGATACGCAGTATTTT. Amino acids: CSARTKDTQYF.

The chain employs TRBV9 and TRBJ2-1, with 7 bases lining up with TRBD1. The CDR3 contains 14 residues. V dropped 3 bases and J dropped 3; count of bases not matched to a gene: 3. Germline V gives CDR1 SGDLS, CDR2 YYNGEE. The CDR3 protein is CASSGRDSYNEQFF. The CDR3 DNA follows: TGTGCCAGCAGCGGCCGGGACAGCTACAATGAGCAGTTCTTC.

J is TRBJ1-5 and V is TRBV6-1; maybe TRBD1 (5 bases). The V end was cut by 6 bases, the J end by 15 bases, with 15 bases between. The CDR3 covers 11 residues. Per germline, CDR1 MNHNS and CDR2 SASEGT. CDR3 region: CASRAGTGVHF. DNA for the CDR3: TGTGCCAGCAGGGCCGGGACGGGGGTGCATTTT.

The gene calls are TRBV10-3 and TRBJ2-3; a weak D match, TRBD2 (5 bases). The CDR3 totals 12 residues. Germline values: CDR1 ENHRY, CDR2 SYGVKD. V was clipped by 6 bases and J by 8 bases, with 12 bases between them. CDR3 sequence (DNA): TGTGCCATCAGAGGACCCCGGGGTACGCAGTATTTT. Translated, it gives CAIRGPRGTQYF.

This clone was seen only a few times. J is TRBJ1-2 and V is TRBV5-1, with D perhaps matching TRBD1 (5 bases). Germline-derived CDR1 and CDR2 are SGHRS and YFSETQ. Trimming removed 4 bases from V and 1 base from J, with 14 bases in between. CDR3 size: 15 residues. For the CDR3, the DNA is TGCGCCAGCAGCCACACGGCCAGGGATAACTATGGCTACACCTTC. Translation gives CASSHTARDNYGYTF.

This sequence joins TRBV7-6 and TRBJ1-1; D gene uncertain. The ends were cut back, 5 bases at V and 0 bases at J, with 10 bases in the middle. Germline loops: CDR1 SGHVS, CDR2 FNYEAQ. This CDR3 region has 14 residues. Here the CDR3 DNA reads TGTGCCAGCAGCCTATCGACACTGAACACTGAAGCTTTCTTT. Its translation: CASSLSTLNTEAFF. Supplemented by reference TRBV7-6 and TRBJ1-1, the full variable domain reads GAGVSQSPRYKVTKRGQDVALRCDPISGHVSLYWYRQALGQGPEFLTYFNYEAQQDKSGLPNDRFSAERPEGSISTLTIQRTEQRDSAMYRCASSLSTLNTEAFFGQGTRLTVV.

The chain has TRBV6-5 and TRBJ1-5; D is perhaps TRBD1 (5 bases). V was cut by 7 bases and J by 0 bases, with 13 bases left in between. This CDR3 spans 15 amino acids. CDR1 and CDR2 (germline): MNHEY, SVGAGI. CDR3 DNA sequence: TGTGCCAGCACTCCCTCGGGGGGTAGCAATCAGCCCCAGCATTTT. This encodes CASTPSGGSNQPQHF.

V usage is TRBV4-1 and J usage is TRBJ2-7; 9 bases are a match to TRBD2. The CDR3 extends over 16 amino acids. Germline assignment: CDR1 MGHRA and CDR2 YSYEKL. V lost 4 bases, J lost 0 bases, and 7 bases stayed unmatched. CDR3: CASSPGLAYLSYEQYF. The CDR3 DNA is TGCGCCAGCAGCCCGGGACTAGCCTATCTCTCCTACGAGCAGTACTTC.

The chain has TRBV7-2 and TRBJ1-1; D is possibly TRBD1 (6 bases). Germline V gene lookup returns CDR1 SGHTA and CDR2 FQGNSA. Trimming shortened V by 5 bases and J by 6 bases, and 19 bases separated the two germline ends. This CDR3 contains 15 residues. The CDR3 bases are TGTGCCAGCAGCCCCGGGCGGGGGCGCGTCGCTGAAGCTTTCTTT. Translating it yields CASSPGRGRVAEAFF.

The CDR3 nucleotides are TGTGCCAGCTCACGTGGGACACTCGAGACCCAGTACTTC. Translated, it gives CASSRGTLETQYF. This chain uses TRBV18 with TRBJ2-5; D is perhaps TRBD1 (6 bases). Deletions cut 4 bases from V and 5 bases from J, with 11 bases between. Germline V CDR1 and CDR2: KGHSH, LQKENI. The CDR3 has 13 residues.

The sample holds one count of this clone. The chain couples TRBV7-9 to TRBJ2-5, with D perhaps matching TRBD2 (6 bases). CDR1 is SEHNR, CDR2 FQNEAQ, per germline (reference sequence). Trimming cost V 4 bases and J 2 bases, with 11 bases left between them. The CDR3 is 14 amino acids. The CDR3 DNA reads as TGTGCCAGCAGCTCAAGCGGGTTTCAAGAGACCCAGTACTTC. This translates into CASSSSGFQETQYF.

V gene TRBV2 combines with J gene TRBJ2-4; 11 bases fit TRBD1. The J segment lost 1 base and the V segment lost 8 bases, leaving 7 bases of the junction unmatched. The V gene's germline CDR1 is SNHLY and CDR2 FYNNEI. This CDR3 region has 16 residues. The CDR3 loop is CASRDRGAAAKNIQYF. DNA of the CDR3: TGTGCCAGCCGGGACAGGGGGGCGGCGGCCAAAAACATTCAGTACTTC. Based on the CDR3 plus reference TRBV2 and TRBJ2-4, the full variable domain is EPEVTQTPSHQVTQMGQEVILRCVPISNHLYFYWYRQILGQKVEFLVSFYNNEISEKSEIFDDQFSVERPDGSNFTLKIRSTKLEDSAMYFCASRDRGAAAKNIQYFGAGTRLSVL.

This sequence joins TRBV19 and TRBJ1-1, with no clear D. This CDR3 contains 13 residues. CDR1 and CDR2 from the germline V gene are LNHDA and SQIVND (reference sequence). V was shortened by 5 bases and J by 2 bases, with 9 bases between the two germline ends. The CDR3 sequence is CASSWERNTEAFF. The CDR3 DNA is TGTGCCAGTAGTTGGGAGAGAAACACTGAAGCTTTCTTT.

The V gene is TRBV2, the J gene TRBJ2-1; TRBD2 matches at 13 bases. V dropped 7 bases and J dropped 2; count of bases not matched to a gene: 8. CDR1 is SNHLY, CDR2 FYNNEI, per germline. The CDR3 runs to 17 residues. CDR3: CASNPLLAGGPYNEQFF. In DNA, the CDR3 is TGTGCCAGCAACCCACTACTAGCGGGAGGGCCCTACAATGAGCAGTTCTTC.

The V gene is TRBV18, the J gene TRBJ2-4, with a weak D call TRBD2 (6 bases). The CDR3 loop spans 14 amino acids. V lost 4 bases and J lost 0, with 7 bases in between. The germline CDR1 and CDR2 sequences are KGHSH and LQKENI. DNA for the CDR3: TGTGCCAGCTCACGGGGGGAAGCCAAAAACATTCAGTACTTC. Translating gives CASSRGEAKNIQYF.